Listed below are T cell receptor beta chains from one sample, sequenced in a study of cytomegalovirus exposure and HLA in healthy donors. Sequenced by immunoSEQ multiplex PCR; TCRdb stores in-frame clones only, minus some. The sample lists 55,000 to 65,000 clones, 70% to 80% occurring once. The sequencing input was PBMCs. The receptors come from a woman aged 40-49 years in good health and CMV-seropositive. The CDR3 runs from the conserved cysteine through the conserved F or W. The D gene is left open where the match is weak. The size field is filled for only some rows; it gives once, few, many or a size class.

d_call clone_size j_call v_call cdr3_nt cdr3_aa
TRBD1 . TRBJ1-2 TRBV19 TGTGCCAGTAGAACCAACCCGTCCCGACAGGGACACTATGGCTACACCTTC CASRTNPSRQGHYGYTF
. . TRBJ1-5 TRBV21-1 TGTGCCAGCTCCGCGACAGGGGCCGAAGTAAATAGCAATCAGCCCCAGCATTTT CASSATGAEVNSNQPQHF
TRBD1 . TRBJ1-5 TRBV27 TGTGCCAGCAGTTTCGAACAGGGGAACAATCAGCCCCAGCATTTT CASSFEQGNNQPQHF
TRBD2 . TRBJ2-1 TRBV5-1 TGCGCCAGCAGTTCGGAGACTAGCTACAATGAGCAATTCTTC CASSSETSYNEQFF
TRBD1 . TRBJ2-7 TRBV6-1 TGTGCCAGCAGGGACAGGGTCCCCTCTAACTACGAGCAGTACTTC CASRDRVPSNYEQYF
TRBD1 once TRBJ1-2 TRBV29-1 TGCAGCGTTGGGGACAGCGCTTACGCCAAACTTAACTATGGCTACACCTTC CSVGDSAYAKLNYGYTF
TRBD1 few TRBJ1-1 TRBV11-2 TGTGCCAGCAGCTCAGGACAGGGGCGACTGAACACTGAAGCTTTCTTT CASSSGQGRLNTEAFF
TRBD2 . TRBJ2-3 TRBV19 TGTGCCAGTATAGGACTAGGCACAGATACGCAGTATTTT CASIGLGTDTQYF
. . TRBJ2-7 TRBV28 TGTGCCAGCAGTTACGGGGAAACCGAGCAGTACTTC CASSYGETEQYF
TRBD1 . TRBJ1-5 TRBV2 TGTGCCAGCAATCCGGGACAGGGGCAGCCCCAGCATTTT CASNPGQGQPQHF
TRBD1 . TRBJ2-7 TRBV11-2 TGTGCCAGCAGCTTTCCCGGGACAGGGGCGTACGAGCAGTACTTC CASSFPGTGAYEQYF